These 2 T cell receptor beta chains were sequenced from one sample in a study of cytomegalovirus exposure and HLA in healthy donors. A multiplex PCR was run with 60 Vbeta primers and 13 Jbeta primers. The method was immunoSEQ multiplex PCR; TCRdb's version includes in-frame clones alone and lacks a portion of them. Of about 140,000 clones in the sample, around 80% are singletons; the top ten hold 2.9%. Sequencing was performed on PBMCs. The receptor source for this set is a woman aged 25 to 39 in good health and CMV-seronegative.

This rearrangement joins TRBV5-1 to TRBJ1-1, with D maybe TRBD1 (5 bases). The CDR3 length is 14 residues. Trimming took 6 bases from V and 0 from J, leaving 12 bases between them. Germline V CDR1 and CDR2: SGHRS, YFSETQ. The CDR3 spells CASTPTAMNTEAFF. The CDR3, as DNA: TGCGCCAGCACACCGACAGCTATGAACACTGAAGCTTTCTTT.

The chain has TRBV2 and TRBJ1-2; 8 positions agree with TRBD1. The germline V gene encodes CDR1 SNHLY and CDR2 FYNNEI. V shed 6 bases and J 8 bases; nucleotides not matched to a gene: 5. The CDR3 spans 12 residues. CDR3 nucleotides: TGTGCCAGCAGAACAGGGGGGCGAGGCTACACCTTC. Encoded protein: CASRTGGRGYTF.